What follows describes a single T cell receptor (beta chain). The second PCR ran roughly 7 to 11 cycles with a sample-barcoded 5' primer and J-beta primers. TCRdb analysed the 5' RACE reads with MiXCR anew, one entry per CDR3 protein. There are 600,000 to 1,000,000 distinct CDR3 sequences in the sample; roughly 60% occur only once, and approximately 21% lies in the top ten. The CDR3 is made up of 13 amino acids. The V gene lost 4 bases and the J gene lost 10 bases, with 12 bases spanning the gap. Germline V gene data show CDR1 as SGHKS and CDR2 as YYEKEE (reference sequence). This specimen belongs to a study of blood T cells in healthy people across ages. The donors, all healthy, were Caucasians living in Russia, aged roughly 6 to 100.

The sequencing input was blood. The source is a young man in good health. V and J are TRBV5-5 and TRBJ1-6; no firm D call. CDR3 loop: CASSPGIGSPLHF. The CDR3 coding sequence is TGTGCCAGCAGCCCCGGGATCGGCTCACCCCTCCACTTT. Filled out from reference TRBV5-5 and TRBJ1-6, the complete variable domain reads DAGVTQSPTHLIKTRGQQVTLRCSPISGHKSVSWYQQVLGQGPQFIFQYYEKEERGRGNFPDRFSARQFPNYSSELNVNALLLGDSALYLCASSPGIGSPLHFGNGTRLTVT.